These 19 T cell receptor beta chains share one sample of origin, sequenced in a study of CD8+CD57+ T cells in acquired aplastic anemia. Profiles of TCR beta VDJ and CDR3 were generated from a genomic DNA template. TCRdb fed the reads into MiXCR, producing one record per CDR3 protein. This sample has 260,000 or so distinct CDR3 sequences; about 80% occur once, and the top ten carry 42%. Patients chosen for sequencing had shown CD8+CD57+ cell expansion by flow cytometry. The sequencing input was sorted CD4+, CD8+, or CD8+CD57+ T cells (not recorded which) from PBMCs. Receptor source: a human donor with aplastic anemia.

The chain combines TRBV20-1 with TRBJ1-2; D unclear. The CDR3 is 16 residues long. Germline loops: CDR1 DFQATT, CDR2 SNEGSKA (reference sequence). Trimming cost V 0 bases and J 3 bases, with 17 bases left between them. In nucleotides, the CDR3 is TGCAGTGCTAGAGACCGACGAAACCCTTCAGACTATGGCTACACCTTC. The encoded protein is CSARDRRNPSDYGYTF.

Concerning this clonotype: The CDR3 does not close with the conserved phenylalanine or tryptophan, likely indicating a read error. The DNA is left out, because the CDR3 cannot be placed on it with certainty; the CDR3 is given as TCRdb lists it. This chain links TRBV29-1 with TRBJ1-3. The CDR3 length is 11 residues, termini included. Germline V lookup: CDR1 SQVTM, CDR2 ANQGSEA. The chain's CDR3 is CSVHPGNTVGL.

The V gene is TRBV29-1, the J gene TRBJ2-7, with a possible D match to TRBD1 (5 bases). This CDR3 has 11 amino acids. Trimming left V 5 bases short and J 5 bases short, with 10 bases between. Germline CDR1 reads SQVTM; CDR2 reads ANQGSEA. CDR3 DNA: TGCAGCGTTTCAGGGTGGGACGAGCAGTACTTC. Its translation is CSVSGWDEQYF.

V and J are TRBV7-8 and TRBJ2-3, with D tentatively TRBD2 (5 bases). The CDR3 sequence is 14 residues long. Trimming stripped 0 bases from V and 14 bases from J, with 18 bases between. The germline V gene encodes CDR1 SGHVS and CDR2 FQNEAQ. CDR3 protein: CASSLAGDRDTLYF. The CDR3 nucleotides read TGTGCCAGCAGCTTAGCGGGAGACCGCGATACCCTGTATTTT.

Notes on this clonotype: The junction does not match germline at one end; this may be a read error. V is TRBV9 and J is TRBJ2-3, with no clear D. CDR1 and CDR2 from the germline V gene are SGDLS and YYNGEE. The CDR3 is made up of 12 amino acids. The CDR3 DNA sequence: TGTGCCAGCAGCGTAGGGGCACATAGCAAGGATTTT. Encoded protein: CASSVGAHSKDF.

This clonotype came up once. The chain couples TRBV15 to TRBJ2-7, with D perhaps TRBD2 (5 bases). This CDR3 is 15 amino acids long. V was shortened by 0 bases and J by 3 bases, with 12 bases between the two germline ends. Looked up from germline, CDR1 is LNHNV and CDR2 is YYDKDF (reference sequence). The CDR3 region is CATSRDLAGGYEQYF. The CDR3, as DNA: TGTGCCACCAGCAGAGATCTGGCCGGAGGCTACGAGCAGTACTTC.

A word on this clonotype: The CDR3 does not end in the conserved phenylalanine or tryptophan, so this is likely a read error. The DNA is left out, because the CDR3 cannot be placed on it with certainty; the CDR3 is given as TCRdb lists it. The chain has TRBV9 and TRBJ2-5; TRBD2 is the table's D call and was not checked against the DNA. The germline V gene encodes CDR1 SGDLS and CDR2 YYNGEE. The CDR3 has 13 residues if both end residues are counted. The CDR3 loop is CASSVGTSETQTL.

V usage is TRBV29-1 and J usage is TRBJ1-4; D is undetermined. V gave up 5 bases and J gave up 12 bases, with 22 bases separating them. Germline V gene lookup returns CDR1 SQVTM and CDR2 ANQGSEA. The CDR3 length is 14 residues. The CDR3 region has the DNA TGCAGCGTTCCCCCCCCTACAAGTACCCAAGAACTGTTTTTT. It translates to CSVPPPTSTQELFF. The full variable domain, with the rest looked up from reference TRBV29-1 and TRBJ1-4, is SAVISQKPSRDICQRGTSLTIQCQVDSQVTMMFWYRQQPGQSLTLIATANQGSEATYESGFVIDKFPISRPNLTFSTLTVSNMSPEDSSIYLCSVPPPTSTQELFFGSGTQLSVL.

This clonotype was seen more than once but under ten times. One end of the junction varies from germline; a read error may be responsible. The V and J genes are TRBV11-3 and TRBJ2-5, with D perhaps TRBD2 (6 bases). Germline values: CDR1 SGHNT, CDR2 YENEEA. The CDR3 extends over 12 amino acids. CDR3 nucleotides: TGCGCCAGCAGTCAGGGAGGAGAGACCCAGTACTTC. Translating it yields CASSQGGETQYF.

The gene calls are TRBV7-9 and TRBJ2-6, with TRBD1 matching 7 bases. J lost 11 bases, V lost 5 bases, and 18 bases had no gene match. From germline, CDR1 is SEHNR and CDR2 FQNEAQ (reference sequence). The length of the CDR3 is 17 residues. CDR3 residues: CASSTATGRYEQYVLTF. The CDR3 DNA reads as TGTGCCAGCAGCACCGCGACAGGGCGGTACGAGCAGTACGTCCTGACTTTC.

V and J are TRBV7-3 and TRBJ1-1, with 7 bases fitting TRBD1. This CDR3 has 15 residues. J lost 12 bases, V lost 2 bases, and 15 bases had no gene match. Germline values: CDR1 SGHTA, CDR2 FQGTGA. The CDR3 DNA sequence: TGTGCCAGCAGCTTAGATATGACAGGGAACACTGCATCTTTCTTT. Amino acids: CASSLDMTGNTASFF.

The genes are TRBV5-1 and TRBJ2-1; D is possibly TRBD1 or TRBD2 (6 bases each). The CDR3 covers 16 residues. V lost 9 bases to trimming and J lost 8 bases, with 27 bases between them. CDR1 is SGHRS, CDR2 YFSETQ, per germline. The CDR3 sequence: CANRRGAYDGQDEQFF. The CDR3 DNA sequence: TGCGCCAACCGGAGGGGGGCCTACGACGGTCAGGATGAGCAGTTCTTC.

This chain uses TRBV20-1 with TRBJ2-2, with D possibly matching TRBD2 (6 bases). Germline V lookup: CDR1 DFQATT, CDR2 SNEGSKA (reference sequence). The CDR3 contains 14 residues. V was trimmed by 0 bases and J by 8 bases, leaving 13 bases between them. The DNA for the CDR3 is TGCAGTGCTAGAGATTGTGCTAGCGTGGGGGAGCTGTTTTTT. It yields the protein CSARDCASVGELFF.

This clonotype was detected a few times. V is TRBV7-2 and J is TRBJ1-2; D not resolved. This CDR3 is 13 amino acids long. The germline V and J ends were trimmed by 2 bases and 8 bases, with 12 bases remaining between them. Germline V gene lookup returns CDR1 SGHTA and CDR2 FQGNSA. For the CDR3, the DNA is TGTGCCAGCAGCTTATTTAGCGACGGAGGCTACACCTTC. It is translated as CASSLFSDGGYTF.

This clonotype was found once. Without the conserved terminal phenylalanine or tryptophan, this CDR3 likely stems from a read error. The rearrangement uses TRBV5-1 and TRBJ1-2; D may be TRBD1 (6 bases). Trimming stripped 1 base from V and 3 bases from J, with 13 bases between. The CDR3 extends over 15 amino acids. Germline V gene lookup returns CDR1 SGHRS and CDR2 YFSETQ. The chain's CDR3 is CASSLTGGDDYGYTS. The DNA of the CDR3 is TGCGCCAGCAGCTTGACCGGGGGCGACGACTATGGCTACACCTCC.

Only one count was recorded for this clonotype. V usage is TRBV9 and J usage is TRBJ2-3; TRBD2 might be the D (5 bases). The CDR3 contains 14 residues. The germline V and J ends were trimmed by 4 bases and 12 bases, with 21 bases remaining between them. CDR1 is SGDLS and CDR2 is YYNGEE in the germline V gene. The DNA of the CDR3 is TGTGCCAGCAGCTTAGCGCTAGCTCCCACAACTCAGTATTTT. The encoded protein is CASSLALAPTTQYF.

Points on this clonotype: The CDR3 end shows no conserved phenylalanine or tryptophan, and so a read error is likely. No DNA is shown, since the ends of the CDR3 on it are uncertain; the CDR3 is the one TCRdb lists. The V call is TRBV7-9, the J call TRBJ2-3; the table calls TRBD2, which could not be checked here. Germline CDR1 and CDR2: SEHNR and FQNEAQ (reference sequence). 12 amino acids form the CDR3, both terminal residues included. The CDR3 here is CASSLERDGHEY.

Concerning this clonotype: The DNA is omitted, as the CDR3 cannot be located on it reliably, and the CDR3 follows TCRdb's listing. The genes are TRBV7-4 and TRBJ1-6. Germline values: CDR1 SGHVT, CDR2 SQSDAQ. Termini included, the CDR3 measures 14 amino acids. CDR3 residues: CASSAEVTSSTSGF.

V gene TRBV7-8 combines with J gene TRBJ2-7; D is unclear. The CDR3 sequence is 18 residues long. Germline CDR1 reads SGHVS; CDR2 reads FQNEAQ. Trimming removed 5 bases at V and 3 bases at J, with 26 bases between. CDR3 sequence: CASSVGPDATSFGYEQYV. CDR3 nucleotide sequence: TGTGCCAGCAGCGTAGGTCCAGATGCGACATCTTTTGGCTACGAGCAGTACGTC.